This T cell receptor (beta chain) was sequenced in a study of patients and donors after allogeneic stem cell transplantation. CDR1 and CDR2 from the germline V gene are MNHEY and SVGAGI. The length of the CDR3 is 15 residues. With 5 bases removed from V and 0 bases from J, the gap between germline ends came to 11 bases. TCRdb independently ran MiXCR on the RT-PCR reads; one entry per CDR3 protein. This repertoire shows 15,000 to 20,000 distinct CDR3 sequences, around 29% found once; its top ten account for approximately 40%. The source material was blood, either unsorted or a sorted T cell fraction (not recorded which). This TCR was sampled from a human donor who was either an allogeneic HSCT recipient or a stem cell or donor lymphocyte infusion donor (not recorded which). It is not recorded whose cells these are; they may come from a transplant donor. The chain couples TRBV6-5 to TRBJ1-5; D is unresolved. The CDR3, as DNA: TGTGCCAGCAGTGTACACCATTATAGCAATCAGCCCCAGCATTTT. Residues: CASSVHHYSNQPQHF.